This T cell receptor beta chain is from a study of PD-1 blockade in classical Hodgkin lymphoma (dated by TCRdb to 2020 to 2021). Some background on the complete study: Nivolumab dosing was 3 mg/kg intravenously every 2 weeks, continuing until either disease progression or unacceptable toxicity. The study used CyTOF and TCR beta sequencing to define a peripheral blood immune signature of response to PD-1 blockade in classical Hodgkin lymphoma. On the study overall, not on this receptor specifically: Baseline diversity similar to that of newly diagnosed patients was observed in trial patients achieving complete response, whereas significantly lower diversity was observed in partial responders and progressors. Baseline TCR diversity was reported to be lower in newly diagnosed patients than in healthy donors and to be lower still in relapsed/refractory patients. Only a single clinical trial cohort was studied, and what caused the repertoire differences, possibly disease activity or prior therapy, remained undefined. A significant rise by C4D1 was seen in CD4+ but not CD8+ TCR diversity (p=0.0027 vs p=0.16), with the rise being most apparent in complete responders (p=0.02). Lower diversity was seen in patients whose nivolumab began less than 1 year after ASCT, and these patients were left out of later analyses so that immune reconstitution would not confound the results.

The Qiagen DNeasy kit was used to extract genomic DNA from unsorted PBMCs and from the negatively selected CD4+ and CD8+ fractions. TCR beta CDR3 regions were amplified by immunoSEQ multiplex PCR using primers annealing to V and J segments. Amplification bias was minimized using a synthetic immune receptor repertoire, and residual bias was removed computationally after sequencing. The original pipeline was this. Custom Python scripts were used to quantify repertoire diversity as the Shannon entropy index. Unsorted, CD4+ and CD8+ repertoires were examined separately, except in combined analyses, for which CD4+ and CD8+ sequences were merged in silico. A clone was considered expanded if an increase in frequency of at least 2-fold after treatment relative to C1D1 was found, and a pseudocount of 0.5 was applied to clones undetected at baseline. Singleton clones were defined as clones with 0 or 1 copy at C1D1, and non-singleton clones were defined as clones with 2 or more copies. By matching protein sequences in sorted samples from the same patient, clones expanded in unsorted samples were annotated as CD4+, CD8+ or unknown. Wilcoxon tests were applied to paired samples to test diversity changes from C1D1 to C4D1. Drawn from immuneACCESS, this table holds only the in-frame rearrangements with V and J called that TCRdb kept. Clones are partly lost; checked studies trace under half to an unresolved V gene and leave the rest unexplained. That table gives V, J and clone size, and the DNA gave D and trimming. Recorded for this sample are 20,000 to 30,000 clones; approximately 80% of them occurred a single time. Together, the top ten hold more than 8% of the sample.

A note on this clone: Its binding antigen is unknown. The sample holds no much larger clone one base away, and base qualities are not on file.

Reading the label with the study, this specimen's time point is: cycle 2 day 1 (C2D1) of nivolumab. Every trial patient had relapsed after autologous stem cell transplantation, and cohorts A, B and C differed in prior brentuximab vedotin exposure. The trial cohort comprised 56 patients with relapsed/refractory classical Hodgkin lymphoma whose best overall responses were complete response, partial response or progressive disease. In the multi-cohort phase II CheckMate 205 trial, trial patients received single-agent nivolumab. An independent review committee assessed best overall response by applying the 2007 International Working Group response criteria. PBMCs from the trial were collected at three points: immediately before nivolumab initiation (C1D1), and during therapy at cycle 2 day 1 and cycle 4 day 1. Peripheral blood was collected in 8 mL Vacutainer Cell Preparation Tubes, from which PBMCs were isolated by centrifugation and then cryopreserved.

The CDR3 contains 13 residues, cysteine and phenylalanine counted. The DNA shown is the 39-base CDR3, in frame from base 1. Taken from the germline V gene, the CDR1 and CDR2 loops are SGHTA and FQGNSA. Clipping removes 5 bases from V and 6 bases from J, with 3 as the unmatched junction base count. The source material was peripheral blood mononuclear cells (PBMCs), sampled before the second cycle of nivolumab. The chain was built from TRBV7-2 and TRBJ1-3; 8 of the junction bases match TRBD1. This TCR was sampled from a human donor with classical Hodgkin lymphoma. The nucleotide sequence reads as follows: TGTGCCAGCAGCCCGGACAGGGCAAACACCATATATTTT. The resulting protein is CASSPDRANTIYF.